Included here is one T cell receptor (beta chain) sequence, with context. Its antigen is unknown. Nothing much larger sits one base from this clone, and base qualities are not available. For sequencing of the TCRbeta CDR3 region, genomic DNA was extracted from the sorted cells. The immunoSEQ Assay was used for sequencing of TCRbeta CDR3 regions. TCRdb's version of the immuneACCESS table is confined to in-frame rearrangements and falls short of the full clone set. An unresolved V gene accounts for under half of the shortfall where checked; the remainder is of unknown origin. The sample table shows 60,000 or so clones, and 86% are seen once. In total, the top ten clones hold about 13% of the sample. The trial excluded patients who had a history of autoimmune disease or who were on systemic immunosuppression. Peripheral blood for TCR sequencing was drawn from every dose cohort at baseline, at cycle 4 day 1 and at cycle 7 day 1. The samples were drawn from a first-in-human, open-label, multicenter phase I dose-escalation trial of ivuxolimab. Adults with locally advanced or metastatic melanoma, renal cell carcinoma, hepatocellular carcinoma or head and neck squamous cell carcinoma were enrolled in the trial. Before TCR sequencing, CD4+ T cells and CD8+ T cells were sorted from peripheral blood as separate populations.

A distance of 9 bases separates the germline ends of V and J, which lose 0 bases and 2 bases respectively. Taken from cysteine to phenylalanine, the CDR3 has 15 residues. Just the 45-base CDR3 DNA is kept, in frame starting at base 1. The CDR1 and CDR2 encoded by the germline V gene (reference sequence) are SEHNR and FQNEAQ. These data belong to a study of OX40 agonist ivuxolimab in advanced cancers. Describing the broader study: Ivuxolimab was an agonistic, fully human IgG2 monoclonal antibody directed against OX40 (CD134), a costimulatory receptor. Partial responses occurred in three dose-escalation patients: two with cutaneous melanoma and one with hepatocellular carcinoma. The monotherapy dose-escalation portion (N = 52 patients) of the phase I ivuxolimab trial is reported in the paper. In the dose-escalation cohort, 65% to 85% of patients were male, and the mean age was 60 years with a range of roughly 20 to 85. Of the 50 to 55 patients in dose escalation, about 19 had hepatocellular carcinoma, some 15 had melanoma, 9 had renal cell carcinoma and 9 had head and neck cancer. Peripheral TCRbeta sequencing was intended to test whether TCR sequence diversity was altered and clonal T-cell expansion was caused by ivuxolimab. Intravenous ivuxolimab was administered to patients every 2 weeks at six dose levels: 0.01, 0.1, 0.3, 1.5, 3 and 10 mg/kg. Prior anti-PD-1, anti-PD-L1 or anti-CTLA-4 therapy was permitted, and checkpoint inhibitors had been received by 30% to 40% of dose-escalation patients.

What the authors observed across the whole study: Low levels of normalized T-cell clonal expansion were also seen in some patients who did not respond. At doses of 0.1 to 3.0 mg/kg, clonal expansion of both CD4+ and CD8+ T cells in blood was seen between baseline and week 6. In partial responders in the 0.1-3.0 mg/kg groups, normalized peripheral clonal expansion was found to be among the lowest, especially among CD8+ T cells. On average, CD8+ T cells showed more expanded clones than CD4+ T cells after ivuxolimab. The antigen specificity of the peripheral T cells that underwent clonal expansion was not determined.

The receptor chain draws on TRBV7-9 and TRBJ2-3, with no confident D gene call. The clonotype comes from an adult with an advanced solid tumor such as melanoma, head and neck, liver or kidney cancer. Sequencing was performed on CD4+ or CD8+ T cells sorted from blood, taken in a trial of the OX40 agonist ivuxolimab. The nucleotides read TGTGCCAGCAGCTTAGCGGATCCGCTCACAGATACGCAGTATTTT. The resulting protein is CASSLADPLTDTQYF.